Sequencing of this TCR beta chain was carried out in a study of beta chain features in type 1 diabetes. Overall study: Cell yields, gender and age were similar in healthy donors and patients. Study-wide results and limits: A greater similarity of naive, central memory and Treg TCRB repertoires was seen among patients than among healthy donors. In these data, an HLA type influence on TCRB rearrangement remained unresolved. Overrepresentation of cells with high TCR expression could result from cDNA sequencing.

The germline CDR1 and CDR2 sequences are SGHNT and YYREEE (reference sequence). V gave up 5 bases and J gave up 3 bases; unmatched junction bases: 8. The CDR3 has 15 residues. cDNA synthesis used the whole RNA isolate, giving expressed TCRB sequences. Generated by immunoSEQ multiplex PCR, the TCRdb table keeps only in-frame clones and is missing some. The data contain fewer than 650,000 clones, roughly 15% of them singletons. This clone showed up just a few times. What it binds is not known. The TCR was taken from a man between 18 and 35 years old in good health. The V and J genes are TRBV5-4 and TRBJ2-4; 7 bases match TRBD1. Specimen: naive CD4+ T cells from blood. CDR3 sequence: CASRPGGEDKNIQYF. The CDR3 bases are TGTGCCAGCAGGCCAGGGGGTGAGGACAAAAACATTCAGTACTTC.